This is a list of T cell receptor beta chains from one sample in a study of a mutant IDH1 vaccine in newly diagnosed glioma. Here immunoSEQ multiplex PCR was the method, and the copy in TCRdb shows in-frame clones only, minus some. The data hold roughly 50,000 clones, with roughly three quarters observed a single time. Antigens of these TCRs are unknown. This sample comprised PBMCs, obtained from a glioma patient whose treatment included an IDH1 peptide vaccine. Receptors were obtained from a man aged 40-49 years with glioma. The CDR3 runs from the conserved cysteine through the conserved F or W.

V | CDR3
TRBV6-5 | CASSGQGAGNTEAFF
TRBV9 | CASSVAFISTDTQYF
TRBV5-1 | CASSLEGDGNQPQHF
TRBV30 | CAWSVRRAVRSYEQYF
TRBV4-1 | CASSRTIVGTNQPQHF
TRBV10-3 | CAINTRDRGTNTEAFF
TRBV30 | CAWSQEGSWGPQHF
TRBV9 | CASSRTSRGASTVGPQYF
TRBV25-1 | CASSDTGGGSGNTIYF
TRBV2 | CASSASGSTDTQYF
TRBV5-1 | CASSLEGQGLEKLFF
TRBV6-5 | CASSYSGTGYEQYF
TRBV5-1 | CASSPGGPTDTQYF
TRBV7-9 | CASSLAGPGLGYGYTF
TRBV7-6 | CASSLALPGQGGEQYF
TRBV7-9 | CASSLGWTDTNSPLHF
TRBV4-2 | CASSHPGTRDSPLHF
TRBV5-1 | CASSLTGFNTEAFF
TRBV5-1 | CASSFQGGSETQYF
TRBV5-4 | CASSFTQGEGNEQYF
TRBV30 | CAWSVGRTSVADTQYF
TRBV5-4 | CASKATSGTDTQYF